The sequence of this T cell receptor (beta chain) was determined in a study of CD8+ T cells in alopecia areata. The treatment denotes: oral pan-JAK inhibitor, 5-10 mg twice daily. Reverse transcribed after extraction, RNA yielded cDNA as the sequencing template. Produced via immunoSEQ multiplex PCR; TCRdb's table is partial and in-frame only. The sample has about 150,000 clones; about three fifths are singletons. The source material was CD4+ T cells sorted from blood, sampled at week 4, from a patient treated with tofacitinib. This TCR was recovered from a human donor with alopecia areata.

CDR3 residues: CASSSGTGGLEQYF. DNA for the CDR3: TGCGCCAGCAGCTCCGGGACAGGGGGGCTCGAGCAGTACTTC. The V gene is TRBV5-1, the J gene TRBJ2-7; 11 bases fit TRBD1. The CDR3 has 14 amino acids. V shed 3 bases, J shed 6 bases, and the junction held 5 bases outside the gene matches. Germline V gives CDR1 SGHRS, CDR2 YFSETQ.